Below are 32 T cell receptor beta chains sequenced from a single sample in a study of CD4 T cells in relation to SARS-CoV-2 and coronaviruses. Before the COVID-19 pandemic, during about 2011-2019, CD4+ T cells were taken from unexposed donors. TCRdb's table, derived via immunoSEQ multiplex PCR, lists solely in-frame clones and lacks some. This table has 68,000 or so clones, 85% to 95% appearing once. Input material: naive CD4+ T cells from PBMCs. The sample's subset: naive CD4+ T cells isolated by negative enrichment. These receptors were collected from a human donor in good health.

The V call is TRBV4-1, the J call TRBJ2-3; possible D gene TRBD1, 8 bases. Deletions cut 5 bases from V and 4 bases from J, with 16 bases between. The CDR3 is 15 residues long. The germline CDR1 and CDR2 sequences are MGHRA and YSYEKL. In nucleotides, the CDR3 is TGCGCCAGCAGCAAGGACAGGGAGGGGGCAGATACGCAGTATTTT. Encoded protein: CASSKDREGADTQYF.

In this sample, this clone turned up a few times. The V and J genes are TRBV20-1 and TRBJ2-7; D not certain. This CDR3 region has 10 residues. V was cut by 3 bases and J by 5 bases, with 5 bases left in between. Germline V gene lookup returns CDR1 DFQATT and CDR2 SNEGSKA (reference sequence). The CDR3 nucleotides read TGCAGTGCTAGTTTCGACGAGCAGTACTTC. This codes for CSASFDEQYF.

Worth noting for this clone: Mismatch with germline at one junction end may stem from a read error. The rearrangement uses TRBV5-1 and TRBJ2-1, with 7 bases that match TRBD2. The CDR3 is made up of 15 amino acids. Germline CDR1 and CDR2: SGHRS and YFSETQ. The CDR3 bases are TGCGCAAGCAACCGAGCGGGAAGCTCCTACAATGAGCAGTTCTTC. It codes for CASNRAGSSYNEQFF.

This chain's CDR3 is CASSPSTGGSDQPQHF. The CDR3 bases are TGTGCCAGCTCACCTTCGACAGGGGGGTCCGATCAGCCCCAGCATTTT. V usage is TRBV18 and J usage is TRBJ1-5; 9 bases agree with TRBD1. V shed 3 bases, J shed 5 bases, and the junction held 8 bases outside the gene matches. The CDR3 consists of 16 residues. The germline CDR1 and CDR2 sequences are KGHSH and LQKENI.

The chain combines TRBV18 with TRBJ1-4; D gene uncertain. Trimming cost V 3 bases and J 8 bases, with 19 bases left between them. Germline assignment: CDR1 KGHSH and CDR2 LQKENI. CDR3 size: 16 residues. CDR3 nucleotides: TGTGCCAGCTCACCTCAGAGAATCCCATCGAGAGAAAAACTGTTTTTT. Amino acids: CASSPQRIPSREKLFF.

Concerning this clone itself: Distinct nucleotide sequences in the sample also encode this CDR3. In DNA, the CDR3 is TGCGCCAGCAGCTTGGCTAGCGGGGGCAATGAGCAGTTCTTC. The encoded protein is CASSLASGGNEQFF. The chain couples TRBV5-1 to TRBJ2-1, with 10 bases identical to TRBD2. The CDR3 extends over 14 amino acids. The germline gives CDR1 SGHRS, CDR2 YFSETQ. V lost 0 bases and J lost 6; bases outside the gene matches: 0.

The CDR3 reads CSASNNEQFF. CDR3 in DNA: TGCAGTGCTAGTAACAATGAGCAGTTCTTC. The chain carries TRBV20-1 and TRBJ2-1; D remains ambiguous. Germline CDR1 and CDR2: DFQATT and SNEGSKA (reference sequence). V was cut by 3 bases and J by 5 bases, with 2 bases left in between. The CDR3 totals 10 residues.

The chain recombines TRBV27 with TRBJ1-1; D may be TRBD1 (6 bases). This CDR3 region has 16 residues. Germline CDR1 and CDR2: MNHEY and SMNVEV (reference sequence). V dropped 5 bases and J dropped 6 bases, with 22 bases sitting between them. The CDR3 bases are TGTGCCAGCAGTACCTCGGGACACTGGGCAGATGCTGAAGCTTTCTTT. It yields the protein CASSTSGHWADAEAFF.

The CDR3 DNA sequence: TGTGCCAGCAGCTCGAATGAACAGGGAAACACCGGGGAGCTGTTTTTT. Translated, it gives CASSSNEQGNTGELFF. The chain has TRBV5-5 and TRBJ2-2, with D maybe TRBD1 (6 bases). V lost 3 bases and J lost 2, with 14 bases in between. CDR1 and CDR2 from the germline V gene are SGHKS and YYEKEE (reference sequence). The CDR3 consists of 16 residues.

CDR3 DNA sequence: TGTGCCAGCAGCTTAGGGCTAGCGGCTTACAATGAGCAGTTCTTC. Its translation is CASSLGLAAYNEQFF. The chain has TRBV11-3 and TRBJ2-1; 7 bases map to TRBD2. The germline V gene encodes CDR1 SGHNT and CDR2 YENEEA. The V gene end was trimmed by 1 base and the J gene end by 4 bases; junction bases not matched to a gene: 4. This CDR3 is built from 15 residues.

The chain has TRBV28 and TRBJ2-1, with 8 bases aligning to TRBD2. The CDR3 extends over 16 amino acids. Germline V gene sequence: CDR1 MDHEN, CDR2 SYDVKM. The trim removed 2 bases at V and 7 bases at J, leaving 10 bases unmatched. In DNA, the CDR3 is TGTGCCAGCAGTTTAGCTACCGGGACTAGACGTAATGAGCAGTTCTTC. As protein: CASSLATGTRRNEQFF.

The chain employs TRBV19 and TRBJ1-5; maybe TRBD1 (5 bases). The germline CDR1 and CDR2 sequences are LNHDA and SQIVND (reference sequence). The CDR3 covers 16 residues. Trimming took off 2 bases at V and 1 base at J, with 12 bases between the two ends. CDR3 nucleotides: TGTGCCAGTAGTATATTCGGGGAGGGGAGCAATCAGCCCCAGCATTTT. As protein: CASSIFGEGSNQPQHF. Combining the CDR3 with reference TRBV19 and TRBJ1-5 gives the whole variable domain DGGITQSPKYLFRKEGQNVTLSCEQNLNHDAMYWYRQDPGQGLRLIYYSQIVNDFQKGDIAEGYSVSREKKESFPLTVTSAQKNPTAFYLCASSIFGEGSNQPQHFGDGTRLSIL.

The V call is TRBV7-2, the J call TRBJ1-1, with TRBD1 matching over 7 bases. The CDR3 is 14 amino acids. After removal of 5 bases from V and 2 bases from J, the junction contained 5 bases not matched to a gene. Germline CDR1 SGHTA, CDR2 FQGNSA. CDR3 protein: CASSAGQANTEAFF. The DNA of the CDR3 is TGTGCCAGCAGCGCCGGACAGGCCAACACTGAAGCTTTCTTT.

The chain carries TRBV7-9 and TRBJ1-4; possible D gene TRBD1, 6 bases. Deletions cut 5 bases from V and 5 bases from J, with 18 bases between. The germline gives CDR1 SEHNR, CDR2 FQNEAQ (reference sequence). The CDR3 length is 16 residues. The CDR3 bases are TGTGCCAGCAGCCCCCCCTGGGCAGGGGAAAATGAAAAACTGTTTTTT. Translated, it gives CASSPPWAGENEKLFF.

This clone was seen only a few times. The chain is built from TRBV5-4 and TRBJ1-2; D possibly corresponds to TRBD1 (5 bases). CDR1 SGHNT and CDR2 YYREEE come from the germline V gene (reference sequence). This CDR3 has 13 residues. V was cut by 2 bases and J by 5 bases, with 10 bases left in between. CDR3 loop: CASSFDRGYGYTF. CDR3 DNA: TGTGCCAGCAGCTTTGATCGGGGGTATGGCTACACCTTC.

This rearrangement joins TRBV5-6 to TRBJ2-2; 10 nucleotides align to TRBD2. The CDR3 runs to 16 residues. The germline CDR1 and CDR2 sequences are SGHDT and YYEEEE. V shed 0 bases and J 4 bases; nucleotides not matched to a gene: 3. CDR3 DNA: TGTGCCAGCAGCTTGGTTTTAGCGGGAGGCACCGGGGAGCTGTTTTTT. Encoded protein: CASSLVLAGGTGELFF. Combining the CDR3 with reference TRBV5-6 and TRBJ2-2 gives the whole variable domain DAGVTQSPTHLIKTRGQQVTLRCSPKSGHDTVSWYQQALGQGPQFIFQYYEEEERQRGNFPDRFSGHQFPNYSSELNVNALLLGDSALYLCASSLVLAGGTGELFFGEGSRLTVL.

This sequence joins TRBV5-1 and TRBJ1-4; 7 nucleotides line up with TRBD1. This CDR3 is built from 15 residues. V lost 4 bases, J lost 4 bases, and 7 bases stayed unmatched. Per germline, CDR1 SGHRS and CDR2 YFSETQ. This chain's CDR3 is CASSDTGTVNEKLFF. DNA of the CDR3: TGCGCCAGCAGCGACACCGGGACAGTTAATGAAAAACTGTTTTTT.

The J gene is TRBJ2-3, the V gene TRBV7-6; 11 bases align to TRBD1. The CDR3 has 17 residues. With V trimmed by 1 base and J by 6 bases, 9 bases remained unmatched. From germline, CDR1 is SGHVS and CDR2 FNYEAQ. The DNA of the CDR3 is TGTGCCAGCAGCTTAGGGACAGGGGGCCGGGTTGGCGATACGCAGTATTTT. Residues: CASSLGTGGRVGDTQYF.

V is TRBV7-8 and J is TRBJ2-1, with no clear D. The CDR3 has 17 amino acids. Trimming left V 0 bases short and J 4 bases short, with 16 bases between. Per the germline V gene, CDR1 is SGHVS and CDR2 is FQNEAQ. The CDR3 nucleotides are TGTGCCAGCAGCTTAGCCCCCATCCGTCGGGCGTACAATGAGCAGTTCTTC. It yields the protein CASSLAPIRRAYNEQFF.

The chain links TRBV4-1 to TRBJ2-1; 11 bases line up with TRBD2. Germline V CDR1 and CDR2: MGHRA, YSYEKL. V gave up 0 bases and J gave up 5 bases; unmatched junction bases: 9. The length of the CDR3 is 18 residues. The CDR3 region has the DNA TGCGCCAGCAGCCAAGATTGGGCCTCGGGACTAGCGGACAATGAGCAGTTCTTC. It specifies CASSQDWASGLADNEQFF.

This clone showed up just once. The rearrangement uses TRBV27 and TRBJ1-2; unclear D gene. In germline, CDR1 is MNHEY, CDR2 SMNVEV (reference sequence). The CDR3 loop spans 15 amino acids. V gave up 0 bases and J gave up 8 bases, with 16 bases separating them. CDR3 coding DNA: TGTGCCAGCAGTTTATCTTCAGTCCGCTATGTAGGCTACACCTTC. This codes for CASSLSSVRYVGYTF.

The J gene is TRBJ2-2, the V gene TRBV11-2; possibly TRBD1 for D (6 bases). Germline V CDR1 and CDR2: SGHAT, FQNNGV. Deletions cut 3 bases from V and 1 base from J, with 9 bases between. The CDR3 is 15 amino acids. The CDR3 spells CASSLLTGNTGELFF. For the CDR3, the DNA is TGTGCCAGCAGCTTGTTGACAGGGAACACCGGGGAGCTGTTTTTT. Looking up the rest from reference TRBV11-2 and TRBJ2-2 gives the full variable domain: EAGVAQSPRYKIIEKRQSVAFWCNPISGHATLYWYQQILGQGPKLLIQFQNNGVVDDSQLPKDRFSAERLKGVDSTLKIQPAKLEDSAVYLCASSLLTGNTGELFFGEGSRLTVL.

The chain recombines TRBV7-2 with TRBJ1-4; D is unresolved. The CDR3 has 13 amino acids. The germline V and J ends were trimmed by 1 base and 4 bases, with 4 bases remaining between them. The V gene's germline CDR1 is SGHTA and CDR2 FQGNSA. The CDR3 sequence is CASSLGFNEKLFF. Here the CDR3 DNA reads TGTGCCAGCAGCTTAGGATTTAATGAAAAACTGTTTTTT.

This clone was counted once. The J gene is TRBJ2-5, the V gene TRBV10-3; 10 bases agree with TRBD2. V lost 3 bases, J lost 3 bases, and 4 bases stayed unmatched. The V gene's germline CDR1 is ENHRY and CDR2 SYGVKD. The CDR3 has 15 residues. Written as DNA, the CDR3 is TGTGCCATCAGTGACAGGACTAGCGGAGAAGAGACCCAGTACTTC. It is translated as CAISDRTSGEETQYF.

This chain joins TRBV28 and TRBJ2-3; 7 bases align to TRBD1. Germline V gene sequence: CDR1 MDHEN, CDR2 SYDVKM. This CDR3 spans 15 amino acids. Trimming at V came to 3 bases and at J to 7 bases, leaving 10 bases not matched to a gene. The CDR3 DNA reads TGTGCCAGCAGTTTGACAGGGACAAATTCTAATACGCAGTATTTT. It is translated as CASSLTGTNSNTQYF.

The rearrangement joins TRBV7-3 to TRBJ2-7; the D gene is possibly TRBD2 (6 bases). Germline V lookup: CDR1 SGHTA, CDR2 FQGTGA. Trimming stripped 1 base from V and 3 bases from J, with 13 bases between. CDR3 length: 15 residues. This chain's CDR3 is CASSLNPAGSYEQYF. CDR3 DNA: TGTGCCAGCAGCTTAAATCCCGCGGGGAGCTACGAGCAGTACTTC.

This chain joins TRBV7-5 and TRBJ2-1; the table's TRBD1 call for D was not verified on the DNA. TRBV7-5 constitutes a pseudogene. The CDR3 is 18 residues long. CDR3 amino acids: CVRSLRTQTGPSYNEQFF. The CDR3 region has the DNA TGTGTCAGAAGCTTAAGGACTCAAACAGGGCCCTCCTACAATGAGCAGTTCTTC.

For the CDR3, the DNA is TGTGCCACCAGTGAAGGCGGGGCCCCCTCCTACGAGCAGTACTTC. Its protein is CATSEGGAPSYEQYF. This chain connects TRBV24-1 to TRBJ2-7; D possibly corresponds to TRBD2 (6 bases). Between the trimmed V and J ends, which lost 4 bases and 0 bases, there was a span of 12 bases. CDR1 is KGHDR, CDR2 SFDVKD, per germline. This CDR3 has 15 residues.

The chain couples TRBV5-6 to TRBJ2-1; 8 nucleotides agree with TRBD1. The V gene's germline CDR1 is SGHDT and CDR2 YYEEEE. This CDR3 comprises 15 residues. Trimming removed 4 bases from V and 10 bases from J; junction bases left unmatched: 13. The CDR3 loop is CASSEVGQGAGEQFF. The CDR3 DNA reads as TGTGCCAGCAGCGAGGTGGGGCAGGGGGCAGGGGAGCAGTTCTTC.

The chain combines TRBV28 with TRBJ2-1, with 7 positions matching TRBD1. Germline loops: CDR1 MDHEN, CDR2 SYDVKM. CDR3 length equals 17 residues. With V trimmed by 2 bases and J by 8 bases, 15 bases remained unmatched. The CDR3 coding sequence is TGTGCCAGCAGTTTAGACCGGGACAGCCGTTCATCGGATGAGCAGTTCTTC. Its translation is CASSLDRDSRSSDEQFF.

The rearrangement joins TRBV27 to TRBJ2-5; no clear D gene. Deletions cut 5 bases from V and 1 base from J, with 11 bases between. The germline gives CDR1 MNHEY, CDR2 SMNVEV (reference sequence). This CDR3 has 14 amino acids. CDR3 sequence: CASSTPGPQETQYF. CDR3 nucleotides: TGTGCCAGCAGTACCCCTGGACCCCAAGAGACCCAGTACTTC.

V and J are TRBV27 and TRBJ1-5; no reliable D call. The CDR3 runs 13 residues. Looked up from germline, CDR1 is MNHEY and CDR2 is SMNVEV (reference sequence). V lost 8 bases, J lost 7 bases, and 15 bases lay in between. The CDR3 DNA reads TGTGCCAGCTGGGCGCAGGAAGGGCAGCCCCAGCATTTT. It specifies CASWAQEGQPQHF.